A single sample is the source of the 18 T cell receptor beta chains below, sequenced in a study of regulatory T cells in long-lasting Graves disease. Noted time point: newly diagnosed GD, antithyroid drugs for less than 3 months. Making the TCR library involved RNA that had been extracted from PBMCs. Construction of TCR beta libraries relied on iRepertoire HTBI primers and on Arm-PCR targeting CDR3 regions. TCRdb passed the multiplex PCR reads through MiXCR, listing each CDR3 protein once. This sample has 450,000 to 600,000 distinct CDR3 sequences, with about 13% found just once. The same sample was also studied in work on T cells in Graves' hyperthyroidism and ophthalmopathy.

Material: peripheral blood mononuclear cells (PBMCs), obtained at new diagnosis, from a patient treated with antithyroid drugs. The source is a man aged 30-40 years with Graves disease.

This chain connects TRBV7-2 to TRBJ2-7; no clear D. Germline values: CDR1 SGHTA, CDR2 FQGNSA. The V end lost 2 bases, the J end lost 0 bases, and 11 bases lay between the germline ends. The CDR3 runs to 15 residues. The CDR3 DNA is TGTGCCAGCAGCTTAAGAAGGAGTTCCTCCTACGAGCAGTACTTC. It specifies CASSLRRSSSYEQYF.

This clonotype was observed many times. The J gene is TRBJ2-5, the V gene TRBV15, with 14 bases that match TRBD2. The CDR3 has 16 amino acids. The V segment lost 3 bases and the J segment 4 bases; nucleotides outside the gene matches: 4. Germline V gene lookup returns CDR1 LNHNV and CDR2 YYDKDF (reference sequence). The CDR3 region is CATSSSGLAGGETQYF. In nucleotides, the CDR3 is TGTGCCACCAGCAGTAGTGGACTAGCGGGAGGAGAGACCCAGTACTTC.

In this sample, this clonotype turned up a few times. This may be a read error, as it is one base from a much larger clone. The chain uses TRBV12-3 or TRBV12-4 and TRBJ2-1; D is possibly TRBD2 (6 bases). The J call could be wrong; TRBJ2-5 is a better fit for the DNA end. The CDR3 spans 14 residues. The CDR3, as DNA: TGTGCCAGCCAAAGGGGAGGAGTGAGGAGAACCCAGTACTTC. The encoded protein is CASQRGGVRRTQYF.

This chain uses TRBV29-1 with TRBJ2-2; D ambiguous. The CDR3 runs to 14 residues. CDR1 SQVTM and CDR2 ANQGSEA come from the germline V gene. Trimming took off 2 bases at V and 1 base at J, with 8 bases between the two ends. The CDR3: CSVERHLNTGELFF. In DNA, the CDR3 is TGCAGCGTTGAAAGGCACTTGAACACCGGGGAGCTGTTTTTT.

V usage is TRBV7-9 and J usage is TRBJ1-2; a weak D match, TRBD1 (5 bases). Germline lookup yields CDR1 SEHNR and CDR2 FQNEAQ (reference sequence). This CDR3 comprises 15 residues. V gave up 1 base and J gave up 5 bases, with 14 bases separating them. This chain's CDR3 is CASSLVGTTQYGYTF. The DNA of the CDR3 is TGTGCCAGCAGCTTAGTGGGGACCACCCAGTATGGCTACACCTTC.

The chain recombines TRBV20-1 with TRBJ1-2; D is perhaps TRBD1 (5 bases). CDR3 length: 14 residues. Germline V gene lookup returns CDR1 DFQATT and CDR2 SNEGSKA (reference sequence). V lost 3 bases, J lost 6 bases, and 17 bases lay in between. CDR3 in amino acids: CSARASQGFDGYTF. DNA for the CDR3: TGCAGTGCTAGGGCGTCGCAGGGTTTCGATGGCTACACCTTC.

This clonotype was seen at least ten times. V and J are TRBV18 and TRBJ2-3; maybe TRBD1 (6 bases). This CDR3 contains 15 residues. Germline CDR1 KGHSH, CDR2 LQKENI. The V end lost 4 bases, the J end lost 3 bases, and 14 bases lay between the germline ends. The CDR3 DNA follows: TGTGCCAGCTCACTACAGGGAGTGAGGACAGATACGCAGTATTTT. The encoded protein is CASSLQGVRTDTQYF.

The chain links TRBV4-2 to TRBJ1-3; D remains unclear. Trimming cost V 5 bases and J 0 bases, with 14 bases left between them. This CDR3 comprises 16 residues. In germline, CDR1 is LGHNA, CDR2 YNFKEQ. Here the CDR3 DNA reads TGTGCCAGCAGCTCCTACCCGACCCTCTCTGGAAACACCATATATTTT. Residues: CASSSYPTLSGNTIYF.

The chain joins TRBV6-2 or TRBV6-3 to TRBJ2-1, with D perhaps TRBD1 or TRBD2 (5 bases each). V lost 4 bases to trimming and J lost 6 bases, with 19 bases between them. Germline V gene data show CDR1 as MNHEY and CDR2 as SVGEGT. The CDR3 contains 16 residues. The CDR3 spells CASSSTYPGTLNEQFF. The CDR3 DNA is TGTGCCAGCAGTTCTACCTACCCCGGGACGCTCAATGAGCAGTTCTTC.

This clonotype was counted at least ten times. V gene TRBV12-3 or TRBV12-4 combines with J gene TRBJ2-2, with 7 bases lining up with TRBD2. With 3 bases clipped from V and 2 bases from J, the junction kept 3 bases outside the gene matches. This CDR3 is 15 amino acids long. The CDR3 DNA reads as TGTGCCAGCAGTTTGGGGGGGAGCAACACCGGGGAGCTGTTTTTT. This gives the protein CASSLGGSNTGELFF.

This clonotype was counted between two and nine times. V usage is TRBV27 and J usage is TRBJ2-1; 9 bases map to TRBD2. The CDR3 totals 15 residues. The germline CDR1 and CDR2 sequences are MNHEY and SMNVEV (reference sequence). J was trimmed by 4 bases and V by 7 bases; bases with no gene match: 8. This CDR3 is CASNDAGGVYNEQFF. The DNA of the CDR3 is TGTGCCAGCAATGATGCGGGAGGGGTATACAATGAGCAGTTCTTC.

This clonotype was seen ten or more times. This chain uses TRBV5-8 with TRBJ2-3, with D maybe TRBD2 (6 bases). In germline, CDR1 is SGHTS, CDR2 YDEGEE. V lost 5 bases, J lost 2 bases, and 12 bases lay in between. This CDR3 region has 14 residues. The CDR3 coding sequence is TGTGCCAGCAGTAGGGACTTCGTCACAGATACGCAGTATTTT. Its translation is CASSRDFVTDTQYF.

Ten or more counts support this clonotype. The chain joins TRBV27 to TRBJ2-7, with D perhaps matching TRBD1 (6 bases). CDR1 is MNHEY, CDR2 SMNVEV, per germline (reference sequence). Trimming cost V 2 bases and J 7 bases, with 21 bases left between them. This CDR3 spans 16 amino acids. The CDR3 bases are TGTGCCAGCAGTTTAGATCGAAGGATGAATCAGGGGGAGCAGTACTTC. Residues: CASSLDRRMNQGEQYF.

Ten or more counts support this clonotype. The rearrangement uses TRBV27 and TRBJ2-7, with TRBD2 as a possible D gene (7 bases). V lost 5 bases to trimming and J lost 5 bases, with 22 bases between them. The CDR3 has 16 amino acids. Germline CDR1 reads MNHEY; CDR2 reads SMNVEV (reference sequence). Written as DNA, the CDR3 is TGTGCCAGCAGTGTCGCGGGGGCAATGGGATCCCACGAGCAGTACTTC. Encoded protein: CASSVAGAMGSHEQYF.

This chain's CDR3 is CASSLAHTGLYNSPLHF. The CDR3 nucleotides read TGTGCCAGCAGCTTGGCCCATACCGGCTTATATAATTCACCCCTCCACTTT. This rearrangement joins TRBV5-4 to TRBJ1-6; D ambiguous. The germline V gene encodes CDR1 SGHNT and CDR2 YYREEE (reference sequence). V was cut by 0 bases and J by 4 bases, with 14 bases left in between. The CDR3 loop spans 17 amino acids.

This clonotype was seen ten or more times. V gene TRBV12-3 or TRBV12-4 combines with J gene TRBJ2-1, with a possible D match to TRBD2 (6 bases). The CDR3 is made up of 15 amino acids. The ends were cut back, 6 bases at V and 2 bases at J, with 14 bases in the middle. CDR3 in amino acids: CASRGGLSPYNEQFF. The CDR3 region has the DNA TGTGCCAGCAGGGGAGGACTCAGCCCCTACAATGAGCAGTTCTTC.

V gene TRBV30 combines with J gene TRBJ2-3, with a weak D call TRBD2 (5 bases). V lost 0 bases and J lost 6, with 13 bases in between. The germline CDR1 and CDR2 sequences are GTSNPN and SVGIG (reference sequence). The CDR3 runs to 14 residues. CDR3 in DNA: TGTGCCTGGAGTGTACTAGAATTTGTGGATACGCAGTATTTT. Protein: CAWSVLEFVDTQYF.

In its sample, this clonotype was seen many times. The chain couples TRBV28 to TRBJ2-5, with D uncertain. Germline V gene data show CDR1 as MDHEN and CDR2 as SYDVKM. This CDR3 comprises 15 residues. Between the trimmed V and J ends, which lost 2 bases and 2 bases, there was a span of 12 bases. CDR3 DNA sequence: TGTGCCAGCAGTTTACTCGGGTCCGGGCAAGAGACCCAGTACTTC. It specifies CASSLLGSGQETQYF. The full variable domain, completed using reference TRBV28 and TRBJ2-5, is DVKVTQSSRYLVKRTGEKVFLECVQDMDHENMFWYRQDPGLGLRLIYFSYDVKMKEKGDIPEGYSVSREKKERFSLILESASTNQTSMYLCASSLLGSGQETQYFGPGTRLLVL.